Included here is one T cell receptor beta chain sequence, with context. Its matching antigen is unknown. This sample is drawn from a study of T cells in Graves' hyperthyroidism and ophthalmopathy. Study outcomes and limitations: A 13 V-J model separated ophthalmopathy from stable hyperthyroidism. The blood repertoire included most of the expanded thyroid clonotypes above 0.001.

Trimming removed 3 bases from V and 2 bases from J, with 11 bases in between. From germline, CDR1 is SGHTA and CDR2 FQGNSA. The CDR3 contains 15 residues. The cohort's ophthalmopathy patients, a group with duration under 3 months, had a Clinical Activity Score of at least 3 and a NOSPECS grade of at least 4. Around 10 ml fresh peripheral blood yielded the PBMCs. The investigators amplified TCR beta CDR3 regions from RNA transcripts. When the TCR CDR3 underwent first-round RT-PCR, the HTBI primer set was used. TCRdb recomputed calls from the multiplex PCR reads with MiXCR, one row per CDR3 protein. The sample shows about half a million distinct CDR3 sequences, approximately 23% of them seen only once.

The sequence came from a woman aged 70-85 years with Graves' ophthalmopathy. The specimen sequenced was blood. The V call is TRBV7-2, the J call TRBJ2-1, with D maybe TRBD2 (6 bases). For the CDR3, the DNA is TGTGCCAGCAGCTTGCAGGGAGGCGCCTACAATGAGCAGTTCTTC. Protein product: CASSLQGGAYNEQFF.